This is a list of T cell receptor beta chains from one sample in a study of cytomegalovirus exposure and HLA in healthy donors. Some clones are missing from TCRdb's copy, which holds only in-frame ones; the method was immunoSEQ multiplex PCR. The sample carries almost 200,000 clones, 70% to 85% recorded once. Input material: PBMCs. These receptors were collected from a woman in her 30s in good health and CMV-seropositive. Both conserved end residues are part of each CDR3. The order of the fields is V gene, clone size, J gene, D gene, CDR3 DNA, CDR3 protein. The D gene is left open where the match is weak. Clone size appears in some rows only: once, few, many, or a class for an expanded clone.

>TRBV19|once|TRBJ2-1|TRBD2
TGTGCCAGTAGTATTATGGGACTAGCGTCCCCCAATGAGCAGTTCTTC
CASSIMGLASPNEQFF
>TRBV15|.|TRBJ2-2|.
TGTGCCACCAGCAGAGATGGTCAGGGGCCGGTAGATACGACCGGGGAGCTGTTTTTT
CATSRDGQGPVDTTGELFF
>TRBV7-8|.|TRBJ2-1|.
TGTGCCAGCACCCGGGAGTACGAGCAGTTCTTC
CASTREYEQFF
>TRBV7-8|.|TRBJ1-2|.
TGTGCCAGCAGCTTAGGAGAGGACTATGGCTACACCTTC
CASSLGEDYGYTF
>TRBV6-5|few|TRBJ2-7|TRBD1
TGTGCCAGCAGTTACTCATCCGGGACAGGTTCTTACGAGCAGTACTTC
CASSYSSGTGSYEQYF
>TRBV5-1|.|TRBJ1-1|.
TGCGCCAGCACCCCGTTAATGGGAGGAACGAACACTGAAGCTTTCTTT
CASTPLMGGTNTEAFF
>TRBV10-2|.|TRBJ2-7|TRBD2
TGCGCCAGCAGTACCGGGACTACCCCAACCTACGAGCAGTACTTC
CASSTGTTPTYEQYF
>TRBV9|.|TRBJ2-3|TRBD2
TGTGCCAGCAGCGTGACTAGCGATCCTTTGGACAGTACGCAGTATTTT
CASSVTSDPLDSTQYF
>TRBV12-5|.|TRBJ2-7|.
TGTGCTAGTGGTTTGGTTTTGTTCGGGGGAGGTTCCTACGAGCAGTACTTC
CASGLVLFGGGSYEQYF
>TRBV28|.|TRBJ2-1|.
TGTGCCAGCAGTTTTTTCGGGGGAAACAATGAGCAGTTCTTC
CASSFFGGNNEQFF
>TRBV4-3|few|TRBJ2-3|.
TGCGCCAGCAGCCAAGACAAGCGCTTCACAGATACGCAGTATTTT
CASSQDKRFTDTQYF
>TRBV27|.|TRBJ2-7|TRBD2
TGTGCCAGCAGTTTAAAGCCTAGCGGGAGGAGGGGCGACTCCTACGAGCAGTACTTC
CASSLKPSGRRGDSYEQYF
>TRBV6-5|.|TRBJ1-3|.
TGTGCCAGCAGGACAGACCTCTCTGGAAACACCATATATTTT
CASRTDLSGNTIYF
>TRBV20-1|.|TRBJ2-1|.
TGCAGTGCCGTTACTTACAATGAGCAGTTCTTC
CSAVTYNEQFF
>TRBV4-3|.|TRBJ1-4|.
TGCGCCAGTGCTCCCGGGACACAGTTTGGGGCAACTAATGAAAAACTGTTTTTT
CASAPGTQFGATNEKLFF
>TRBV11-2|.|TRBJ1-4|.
TGTGCCAGCAGCCTGGGGGGAAAACTGTTTTTT
CASSLGGKLFF